Sequencing of this T cell receptor beta chain was carried out in a study of T-cell memory formation after mild COVID-19 (dated by TCRdb to about 2021). Describing the broader study: TCR sequence clusters from the two donors were largely donor specific. T-cell clones expanding and contracting after mild COVID-19 in a couple of donors were tracked by longitudinal TCRalpha and TCRbeta repertoire sequencing. Two young, previously healthy adult volunteers made up the cohort, one male and one female.

Ficoll-Paque density gradient centrifugation was the method used to isolate PBMCs. This clonotype has only a few counts. Which antigen it targets is not known. It has no much larger one-base neighbor in the sample; base qualities were not kept. Trimming at the junction amounts to 3 bases on V and 5 bases on J, and the germline ends lie 10 bases apart. CDR3 length: 13 amino acids, cysteine to phenylalanine. Here the CDR3 DNA is all that survives: 39 bases in frame from base 1. The germline V gene specifies ENHRY as CDR1 and SYGVKD as CDR2. Sequencing was carried out with an Illumina NovaSeq 6000. TCRalpha and TCRbeta cDNA libraries were built by 5'RACE with constant-segment primers, adding sample barcodes and unique molecular identifiers. Trizol reagent was used to extract RNA from every sample. Amplification of the libraries took two PCR steps, and the second step added a second sample barcode plus Illumina TruSeq adapters. Sequencing of the libraries was done on an Illumina NovaSeq, producing 2 x 150 bp paired-end reads. For the original study's pipeline: With migec v1.2.7, reads were demultiplexed and then collapsed into UMI-guided consensus sequences. Using mixcr v2.1.11, UMI consensuses were aligned to TRA and TRB V and J templates and then assembled into clonotypes. A clonotype was counted as expanded or contracted only if both edgeR and NoisET called the change significant, with noise models trained on biological replicates. For edgeR calls, the cutoffs were a false discovery rate-adjusted p below 0.01 and a log2 fold-change threshold of 1. As an exploratory analysis of dynamics, PCA with hierarchical clustering was applied to max-normalized trajectories of the 1000 most abundant clonotypes. Separately sequenced CD4+ and CD8+ repertoires were used to assign a CD4 or CD8 phenotype to each responding clone. In-frame beta chains were kept once TCRdb had trimmed the public reads at Q25 with fastp and called clones with MiXCR. Here each entry gathers all rows of one CDR3 protein and keeps the most common genes and DNA. These V and J calls originate from TCRdb's pipeline instead of the authors' own analysis. This sample lists roughly 400,000 distinct CDR3 sequences; 20% to 25% were detected once. Jointly, the top ten make up roughly 9.7% of the sample.

Overall results and qualifications from the work: Some responding clones were found in pre-infection memory, which suggests that pre-existing cross-reactive memory T cells took part in the SARS-CoV-2 response. Contracting CD4+ clones turned up mainly in the CM and EM memory subsets, whereas EMRA was where CD8+ clones were enriched. The study covered only a couple of mild cases, and larger cohorts including severe cases with pre-infection samples were considered necessary. SARS-CoV-2 specificity of the second-wave clones peaking on day 37 was not confirmed. From day 15 to 85, contracting clones showed balanced CD4/CD8 phenotypes, whereas a second wave of clones that expanded from day 15 to 37 leaned towards CD4+.

The V and J genes are TRBV10-3 and TRBJ2-5; the D gene is perhaps TRBD1 or TRBD2, as each covers 6 bases. This TCR was recovered from an adult woman who had mild COVID-19 (a few samples of this study predate the infection). The sample titles of this study are shuffled in the database, so cell type and time point are left out; the donor was told from shared clones. The material sequenced was PBMCs or a T cell subset sorted from them (not recorded which). The bases are TGTGCCATCAGTGAAGGGGGAGGCGAGACCCAGTACTTC. The translation is CAISEGGGETQYF.